By its share, the clone carrying this T cell receptor (beta chain) is medium-sized (0.01 to 0.1%). Time point defined: sample taken at primary tumor resection. Material for sequencing was whole RNA from tumor, nontumor lung or frozen PBMC, left unsorted. The record originates from a study of spatial heterogeneity in lung cancer. TCRdb recomputed calls from the 5' RACE reads with MiXCR, one row per CDR3 protein. The table shows several thousand distinct CDR3 sequences, with about 14% occurring only once. CDR1 and CDR2 (germline): DFQATT, SNEGSKA (reference sequence). V gave up 5 bases and J gave up 0 bases; unmatched junction bases: 7. This CDR3 contains 14 residues.

The source is a male donor with early-stage non-small cell lung cancer. The J gene is TRBJ2-7, the V gene TRBV20-1; TRBD2 agrees at 7 bases. The specimen comprised normal lung tissue next to the tumor, sampled at surgery. CDR3 sequence reads: CSAPSTSSSYEQYF. The DNA of the CDR3 is TGCAGTGCTCCTTCGACTAGCAGCTCCTACGAGCAGTACTTC.